The entry below describes one TCR beta chain. This sample was included in a study of Tregs in tolerant kidney transplant recipients. Sequencing used immunoSEQ multiplex PCR; TCRdb keeps in-frame clones, though not all of them. The sample holds roughly 54,000 clones; roughly nine tenths are singletons and the top ten take around a sixth. Recipients received nonmyeloablative bone marrow transplants from related graft donors, with transient mixed chimerism. This CDR3 contains 18 residues. Losses at the gene ends were 1 base for V and 2 bases for J; bases not matched to a gene: 11. Germline V gene sequence: CDR1 SGHNT, CDR2 YENEEA.

The chain employs TRBV11-3 and TRBJ2-3; 8 bases align to TRBD2. The sample was CD8+ T cells from blood (PBMCs), taken 12 months after the transplant. This clonotype was obtained from a human patient who received a combined kidney and bone marrow transplant. Some T cells may arise from the graft donor. The CDR3 region is CASSLVVGVSGTTDTQYF. The CDR3 DNA is TGTGCCAGCAGCTTAGTGGTGGGGGTTAGCGGGACCACAGATACGCAGTATTTT.